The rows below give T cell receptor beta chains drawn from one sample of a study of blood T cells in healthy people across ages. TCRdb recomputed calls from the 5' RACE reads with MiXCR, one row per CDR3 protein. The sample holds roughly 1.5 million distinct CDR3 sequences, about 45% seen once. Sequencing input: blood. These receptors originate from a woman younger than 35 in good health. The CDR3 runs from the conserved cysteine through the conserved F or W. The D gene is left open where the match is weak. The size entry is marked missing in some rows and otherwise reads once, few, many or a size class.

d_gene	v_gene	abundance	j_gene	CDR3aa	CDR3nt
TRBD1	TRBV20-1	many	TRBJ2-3	CSARVGTGADTQYF	TGCAGTGCTAGAGTCGGGACAGGGGCAGATACGCAGTATTTT
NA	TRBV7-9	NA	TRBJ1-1	CASSLRGDHEAFF	TGTGCCAGCAGCTTAAGAGGGGATCATGAAGCTTTCTTT
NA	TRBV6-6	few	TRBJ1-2	CASSLDGRRLYGYTF	TGTGCCAGCAGTCTTGACGGCCGCCGCCTCTATGGCTACACCTTC
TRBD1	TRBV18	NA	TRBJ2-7	CASSPAGTGVYEQYF	TGTGCCAGCTCACCTGCCGGGACAGGGGTTTACGAGCAGTACTTC
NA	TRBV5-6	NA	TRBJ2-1	CASSLAWRAAVYNEQFF	TGTGCCAGCAGCTTGGCCTGGCGGGCCGCGGTATACAATGAGCAGTTCTTC
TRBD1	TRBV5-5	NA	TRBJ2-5	CASSMNTGGQETQYF	TGTGCCAGCAGCATGAATACAGGGGGTCAAGAGACCCAGTACTTC
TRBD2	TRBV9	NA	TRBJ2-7	CAGGGAFYEQYF	TGTGCCGGCGGGGGGGCTTTTTACGAGCAGTACTTC
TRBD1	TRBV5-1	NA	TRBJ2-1	CASSMTGGKTQFF	TGCGCCAGCAGCATGACAGGGGGCAAGACCCAGTTCTTC
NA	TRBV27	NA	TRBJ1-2	CASMGAKNLYGYTF	TGTGCCAGCATGGGGGCGAAAAATCTCTATGGCTACACCTTC
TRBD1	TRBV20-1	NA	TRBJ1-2	CSARGQGGYYGYTF	TGCAGTGCGAGGGGACAGGGAGGGTACTATGGCTACACCTTC
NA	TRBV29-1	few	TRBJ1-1	CSGGRTNTEAFF	TGCAGCGGGGGACGGACGAACACTGAAGCTTTCTTT
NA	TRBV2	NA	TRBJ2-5	CASSAPDWVRPEQYF	TGTGCCAGCAGTGCCCCCGACTGGGTCCGTCCGGAGCAGTACTTC
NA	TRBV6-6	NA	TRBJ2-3	CASSPTFTDTQYF	TGTGCCAGCAGCCCAACCTTTACAGATACGCAGTATTTT
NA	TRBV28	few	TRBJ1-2	CASSLPGVGYTF	TGTGCCAGCAGTTTACCAGGGGTTGGCTACACCTTC
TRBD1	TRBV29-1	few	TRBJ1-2	CSVDRTGQGIGYTF	TGCAGCGTTGATCGGACGGGACAGGGAATCGGCTACACCTTC
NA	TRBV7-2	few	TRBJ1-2	CASSPDLQGMSGYTF	TGTGCCAGCAGCCCGGATCTGCAGGGAATGAGTGGCTACACCTTC
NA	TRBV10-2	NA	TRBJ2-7	CASTKNYEQYF	TGCGCCAGCACCAAGAACTACGAGCAGTACTTC
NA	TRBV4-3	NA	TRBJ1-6	CASSQYGTLYNSSLHF	TGCGCCAGCAGCCAATACGGGACTCTCTATAATTCATCCCTCCACTTT
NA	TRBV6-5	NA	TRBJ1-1	CASSYSKPAGPFEAFF	TGTGCCAGCAGTTACTCTAAGCCCGCCGGGCCATTTGAAGCTTTCTTT
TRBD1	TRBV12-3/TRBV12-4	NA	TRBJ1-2	CASSSWDRGQDYTF	TGTGCCAGCAGTTCATGGGACAGGGGGCAAGACTACACCTTC
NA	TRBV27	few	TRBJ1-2	CASIAFGGGYTF	TGTGCCAGCATAGCTTTTGGAGGTGGCTACACCTTC
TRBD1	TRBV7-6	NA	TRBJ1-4	CASSGKPEDRGEKLFF	TGTGCCAGCAGCGGAAAACCGGAGGACAGGGGCGAAAAACTGTTTTTT
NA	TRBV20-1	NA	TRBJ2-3	CSAHDSTKLTDTQYF	TGCAGTGCTCATGACTCCACTAAACTCACAGATACGCAGTATTTT
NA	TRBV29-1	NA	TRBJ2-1	CSVETLALGEQFF	TGCAGCGTTGAGACTCTAGCCCTTGGGGAGCAGTTCTTC
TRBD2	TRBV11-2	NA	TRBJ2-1	CANHAGTSGKNEQFF	TGTGCCAACCACGCGGGGACTAGCGGAAAAAATGAGCAGTTCTTC
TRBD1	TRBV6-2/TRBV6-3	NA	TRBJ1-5	CASRPDRGPYQPQHF	TGTGCCAGCAGACCTGACAGGGGGCCGTATCAGCCCCAGCATTTT
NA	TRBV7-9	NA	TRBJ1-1	CASSITGMNTEAFF	TGTGCCAGCAGCATCACAGGGATGAACACTGAAGCTTTCTTT
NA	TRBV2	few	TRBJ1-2	CASSLEGQGGYTF	TGTGCCAGCAGTTTGGAGGGGCAAGGGGGCTACACCTTC
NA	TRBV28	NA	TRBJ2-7	CASTTYYEQYF	TGTGCCAGCACCACTTACTACGAGCAGTACTTC
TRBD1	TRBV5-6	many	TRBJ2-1	CASSFGTGYNEQFF	TGTGCCAGCAGCTTCGGGACAGGGTACAATGAGCAGTTCTTC
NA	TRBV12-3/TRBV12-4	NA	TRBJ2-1	CASSSPGVSSPNEQFF	TGTGCCAGCAGCTCCCCCGGAGTTTCTAGTCCCAATGAGCAGTTCTTC
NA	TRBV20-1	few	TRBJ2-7	CSATKGISYEQYF	TGCAGTGCTACCAAGGGTATCTCCTACGAGCAGTACTTC
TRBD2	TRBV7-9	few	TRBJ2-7	CASSHTSGGSYEQYF	TGTGCCAGCAGCCACACTAGCGGGGGTTCCTACGAGCAGTACTTC
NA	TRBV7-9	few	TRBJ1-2	CASSPFLGGARDYGYTF	TGTGCCAGCAGCCCATTCTTGGGAGGTGCCAGGGACTATGGCTACACCTTC
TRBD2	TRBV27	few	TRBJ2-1	CASRANSGSGGEQFF	TGTGCCAGCAGAGCGAATAGCGGGAGCGGCGGTGAGCAGTTCTTC
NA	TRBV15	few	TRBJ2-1	CATSRTITGSYNEQFF	TGTGCCACCAGCAGGACCATTACGGGCTCCTACAATGAGCAGTTCTTC
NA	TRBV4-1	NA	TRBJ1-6	CASSQVKGSNSPLHF	TGCGCCAGCAGCCAAGTGAAGGGAAGTAATTCACCCCTCCACTTT
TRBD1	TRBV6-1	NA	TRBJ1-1	CASSKKRGRNRARGDTEAFF	TGTGCCAGCAGTAAAAAGAGGGGGCGGAACAGGGCGAGAGGTGACACTGAAGCTTTCTTT
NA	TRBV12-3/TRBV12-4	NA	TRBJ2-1	CASSFSATLNEQFF	TGTGCCAGCAGTTTCTCAGCGACCCTCAATGAGCAGTTCTTC
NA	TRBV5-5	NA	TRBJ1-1	CASSLGLWENTEAFF	TGTGCCAGCAGCTTAGGTTTGTGGGAGAACACTGAAGCTTTCTTT
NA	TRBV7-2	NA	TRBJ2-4	CASSPSRVAPHIQYF	TGTGCCAGCAGCCCCAGCAGGGTAGCGCCCCACATTCAGTACTTC
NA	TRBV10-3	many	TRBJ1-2	CAISAENYGYTF	TGTGCCATCAGTGCAGAAAACTATGGCTACACCTTC
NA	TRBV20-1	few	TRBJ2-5	CSASLHQETQYF	TGCAGTGCTAGTCTACACCAAGAGACCCAGTACTTC
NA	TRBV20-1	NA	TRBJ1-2	CSARGDLRGVNGYTF	TGCAGTGCTAGGGGGGATCTCAGGGGCGTAAATGGCTACACCTTC
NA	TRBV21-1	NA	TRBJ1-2	CASSKGRNSSNYGCTF	NA
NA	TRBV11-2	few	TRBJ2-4	CASSLDLGGTVAKNIQYF	TGTGCCAGCAGCTTAGACCTGGGGGGAACAGTAGCCAAAAACATTCAGTACTTC
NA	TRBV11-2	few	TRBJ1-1	CASSLAFRTEAFF	TGTGCCAGCAGCTTAGCGTTTCGCACTGAAGCTTTCTTT
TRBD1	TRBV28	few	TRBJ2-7	CANYQTGGDYEQYF	TGTGCCAACTACCAGACAGGGGGCGATTACGAGCAGTACTTC
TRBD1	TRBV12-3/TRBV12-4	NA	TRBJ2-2	CASSFDRGPSGELFF	TGTGCCAGCAGTTTCGACAGGGGGCCGTCCGGGGAGCTGTTTTTT
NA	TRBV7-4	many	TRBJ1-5	CASIVAYSNQPQHF	TGTGCCAGCATTGTAGCTTATAGCAATCAGCCCCAGCATTTT
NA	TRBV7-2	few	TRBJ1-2	CASSLISAAGVGYTF	TGTGCCAGCAGCCTAATCTCGGCAGCGGGAGTTGGCTACACCTTC
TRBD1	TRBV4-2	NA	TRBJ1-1	CASSQAHRGGEAFF	TGTGCCAGCAGCCAGGCCCACAGGGGAGGAGAAGCTTTCTTT
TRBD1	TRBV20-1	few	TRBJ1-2	CSARQGIDGYTF	TGCAGTGCGAGACAGGGGATTGATGGCTACACCTTC
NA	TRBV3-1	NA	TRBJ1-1	CASSAFLGTEAFF	TGTGCCAGCAGCGCCTTCCTGGGCACTGAAGCTTTCTTT
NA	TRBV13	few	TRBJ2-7	CASSFGTDEQYF	TGTGCCAGCAGCTTCGGGACCGACGAGCAGTACTTC